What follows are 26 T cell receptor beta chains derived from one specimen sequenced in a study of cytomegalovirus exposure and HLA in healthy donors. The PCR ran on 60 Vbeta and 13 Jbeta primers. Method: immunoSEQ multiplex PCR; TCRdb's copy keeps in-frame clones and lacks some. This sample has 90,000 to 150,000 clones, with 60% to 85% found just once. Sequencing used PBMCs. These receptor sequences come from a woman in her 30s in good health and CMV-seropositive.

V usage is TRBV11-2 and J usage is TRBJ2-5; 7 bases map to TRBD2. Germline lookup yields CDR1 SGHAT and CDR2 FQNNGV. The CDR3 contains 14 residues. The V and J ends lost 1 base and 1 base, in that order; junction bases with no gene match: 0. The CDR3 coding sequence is TGTGCCAGCAGCTTAGCGGGGGGCCAAGAGACCCAGTACTTC. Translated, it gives CASSLAGGQETQYF.

The CDR3 here is CASSLAVRSGLEDEQYF. CDR3 nucleotides: TGCGCCAGCAGCTTGGCCGTAAGGTCAGGTCTGGAAGACGAGCAGTACTTC. The chain uses TRBV5-1 and TRBJ2-7, with D unclear. Germline V CDR1 and CDR2: SGHRS, YFSETQ. The V gene lost 0 bases and the J gene lost 5 bases, with 21 bases spanning the gap. The CDR3 runs 17 residues.

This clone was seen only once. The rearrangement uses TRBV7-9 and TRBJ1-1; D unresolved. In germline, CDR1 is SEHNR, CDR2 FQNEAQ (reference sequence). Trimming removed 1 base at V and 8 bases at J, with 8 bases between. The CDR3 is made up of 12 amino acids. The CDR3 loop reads CASSLDPGEAFF. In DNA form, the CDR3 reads TGTGCCAGCAGCTTAGATCCAGGAGAAGCTTTCTTT.

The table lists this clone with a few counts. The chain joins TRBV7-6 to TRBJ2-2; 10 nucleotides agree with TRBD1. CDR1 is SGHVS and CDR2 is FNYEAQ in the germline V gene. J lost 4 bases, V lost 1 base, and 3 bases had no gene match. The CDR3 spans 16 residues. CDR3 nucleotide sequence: TGTGCCAGCAGCTTAGGACAGGGGGCGAGCACCGGGGAGCTGTTTTTT. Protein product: CASSLGQGASTGELFF.

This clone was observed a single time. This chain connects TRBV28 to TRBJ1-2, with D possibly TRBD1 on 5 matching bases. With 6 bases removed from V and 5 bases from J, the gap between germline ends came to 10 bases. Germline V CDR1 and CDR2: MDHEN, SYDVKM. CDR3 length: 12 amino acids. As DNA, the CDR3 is TGTGCCAGCAGCAATACAGGTTATGGCTACACCTTC. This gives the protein CASSNTGYGYTF.

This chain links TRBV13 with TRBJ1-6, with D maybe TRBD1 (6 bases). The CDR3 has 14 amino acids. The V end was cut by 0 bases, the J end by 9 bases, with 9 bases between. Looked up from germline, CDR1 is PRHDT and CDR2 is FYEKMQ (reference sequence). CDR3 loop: CASSLGGGVSPLHF. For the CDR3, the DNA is TGTGCCAGCAGCTTAGGAGGGGGGGTTTCACCCCTCCACTTT. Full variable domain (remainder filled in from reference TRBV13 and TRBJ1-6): AAGVIQSPRHLIKEKRETATLKCYPIPRHDTVYWYQQGPGQDPQFLISFYEKMQSDKGSIPDRFSAQQFSDYHSELNMSSLELGDSALYFCASSLGGGVSPLHFGNGTRLTVT.

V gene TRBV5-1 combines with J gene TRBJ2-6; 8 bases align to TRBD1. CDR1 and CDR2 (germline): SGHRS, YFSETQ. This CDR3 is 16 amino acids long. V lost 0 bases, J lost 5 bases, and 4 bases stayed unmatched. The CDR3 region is CASSLAGQGWANVLTF. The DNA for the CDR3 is TGCGCCAGCAGCTTGGCCGGACAGGGTTGGGCCAACGTCCTGACTTTC.

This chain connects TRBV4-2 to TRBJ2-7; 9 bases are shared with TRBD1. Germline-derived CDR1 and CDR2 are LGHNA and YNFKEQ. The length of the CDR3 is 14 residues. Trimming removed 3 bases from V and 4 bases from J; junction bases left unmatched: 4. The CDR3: CASSQRQGGYEQYF. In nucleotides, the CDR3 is TGTGCCAGCAGCCAGAGACAGGGGGGATACGAGCAGTACTTC.

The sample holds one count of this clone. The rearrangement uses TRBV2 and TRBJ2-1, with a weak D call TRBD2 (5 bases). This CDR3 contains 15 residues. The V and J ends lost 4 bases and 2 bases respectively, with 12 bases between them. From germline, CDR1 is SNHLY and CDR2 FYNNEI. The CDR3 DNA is TGTGCCAGCAGTGCCGGACTGTACACCTACAATGAGCAGTTCTTC. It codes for CASSAGLYTYNEQFF.

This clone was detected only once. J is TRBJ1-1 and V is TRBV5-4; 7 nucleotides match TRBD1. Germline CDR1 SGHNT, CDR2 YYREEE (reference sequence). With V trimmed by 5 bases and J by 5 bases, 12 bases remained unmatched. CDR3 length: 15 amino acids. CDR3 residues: CASSHGKTGRTEAFF. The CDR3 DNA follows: TGTGCCAGCAGTCACGGGAAGACAGGGAGGACTGAAGCTTTCTTT.

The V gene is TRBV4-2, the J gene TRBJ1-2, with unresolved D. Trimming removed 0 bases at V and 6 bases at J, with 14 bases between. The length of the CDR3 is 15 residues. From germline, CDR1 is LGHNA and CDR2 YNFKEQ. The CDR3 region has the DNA TGTGCCAGCAGCCAAGATAGGCAGGTCCTAAATGGCTACACCTTC. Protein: CASSQDRQVLNGYTF.

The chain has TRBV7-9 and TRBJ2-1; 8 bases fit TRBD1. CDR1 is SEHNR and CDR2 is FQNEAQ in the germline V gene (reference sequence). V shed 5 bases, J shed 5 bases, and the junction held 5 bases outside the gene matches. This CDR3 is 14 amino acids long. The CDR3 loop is CASSPPQGDNEQFF. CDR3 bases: TGTGCCAGCAGCCCGCCACAGGGGGACAATGAGCAGTTCTTC.

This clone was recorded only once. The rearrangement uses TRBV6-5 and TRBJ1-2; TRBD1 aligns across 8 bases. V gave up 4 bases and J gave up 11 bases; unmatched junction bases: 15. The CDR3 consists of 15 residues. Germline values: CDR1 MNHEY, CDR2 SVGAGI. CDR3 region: CASSLNPGQASGYTF. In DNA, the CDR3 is TGTGCCAGCAGTTTAAACCCGGGACAGGCGTCTGGGTACACCTTC.

In DNA, the CDR3 is TGTGCCAGCAGTTACTCTCCAGGGGACAGCAGCTATGGCTACACCTTC. It yields the protein CASSYSPGDSSYGYTF. This chain connects TRBV6-6 to TRBJ1-2; TRBD1 matches 7 bases. CDR1 is MNHNY, CDR2 SVGAGI, per germline (reference sequence). Trimming at V came to 0 bases and at J to 4 bases, leaving 8 bases not matched to a gene. The length of the CDR3 is 16 residues.

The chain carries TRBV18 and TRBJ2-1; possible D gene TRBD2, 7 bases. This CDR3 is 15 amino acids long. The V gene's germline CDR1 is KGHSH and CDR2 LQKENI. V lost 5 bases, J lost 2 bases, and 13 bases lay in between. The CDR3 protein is CASSSGGGPYNEQFF. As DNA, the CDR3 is TGTGCCAGCTCAAGCGGCGGGGGCCCCTACAATGAGCAGTTCTTC.

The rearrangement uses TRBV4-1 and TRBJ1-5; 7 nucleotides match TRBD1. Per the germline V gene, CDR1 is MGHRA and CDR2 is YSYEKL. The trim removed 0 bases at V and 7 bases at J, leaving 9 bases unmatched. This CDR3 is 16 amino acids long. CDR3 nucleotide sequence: TGCGCCAGCAGCCAAGAAAGTATGGGACAGAAGCAGCCCCAGCATTTT. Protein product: CASSQESMGQKQPQHF.

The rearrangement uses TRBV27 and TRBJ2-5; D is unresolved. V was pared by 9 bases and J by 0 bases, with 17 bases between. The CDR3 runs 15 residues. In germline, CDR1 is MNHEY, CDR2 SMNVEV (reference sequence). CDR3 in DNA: TGTGCCAGTACTCCTCACTCCGCGTACCAAGAGACCCAGTACTTC. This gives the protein CASTPHSAYQETQYF.

The CDR3 DNA is TGCGCCAGCAGCCAAGATGGGCGGGGCCCTTACAATGAGCAGTTCTTC. This translates into CASSQDGRGPYNEQFF. The J gene is TRBJ2-1, the V gene TRBV4-3, with D maybe TRBD2 (6 bases). The CDR3 spans 16 residues. In germline, CDR1 is LGHNA, CDR2 YSLEER. The V and J ends lost 0 bases and 4 bases respectively, with 13 bases between them.

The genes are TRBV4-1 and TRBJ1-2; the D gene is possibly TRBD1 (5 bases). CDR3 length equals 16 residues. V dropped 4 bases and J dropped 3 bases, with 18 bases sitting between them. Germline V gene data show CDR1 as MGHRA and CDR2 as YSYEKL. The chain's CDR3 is CASSLQGGAVDYGYTF. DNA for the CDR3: TGCGCCAGCAGCCTTCAAGGAGGGGCAGTCGACTATGGCTACACCTTC.

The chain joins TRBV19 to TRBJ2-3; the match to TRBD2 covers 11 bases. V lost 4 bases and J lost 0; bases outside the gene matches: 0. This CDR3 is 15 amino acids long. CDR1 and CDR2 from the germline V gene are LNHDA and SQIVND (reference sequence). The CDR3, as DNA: TGTGCCAGTAGTAGACTAGCGGGGAGCACAGATACGCAGTATTTT. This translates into CASSRLAGSTDTQYF.

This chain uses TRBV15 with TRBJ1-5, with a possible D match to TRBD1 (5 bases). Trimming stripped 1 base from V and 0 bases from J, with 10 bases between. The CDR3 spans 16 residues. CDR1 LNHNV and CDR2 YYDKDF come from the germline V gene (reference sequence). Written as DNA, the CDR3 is TGTGCCACCAGCAGAGGAGGCAGGGTTAGCAATCAGCCCCAGCATTTT. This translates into CATSRGGRVSNQPQHF.

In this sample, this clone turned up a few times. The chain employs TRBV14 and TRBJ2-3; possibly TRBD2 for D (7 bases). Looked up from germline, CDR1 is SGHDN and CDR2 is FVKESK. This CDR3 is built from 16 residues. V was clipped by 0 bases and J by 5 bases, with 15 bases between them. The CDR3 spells CASSQDRGGGQDTQYF. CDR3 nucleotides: TGTGCCAGCAGCCAAGATCGAGGGGGAGGGCAAGATACGCAGTATTTT. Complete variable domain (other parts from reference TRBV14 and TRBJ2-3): EAGVTQFPSHSVIEKGQTVTLRCDPISGHDNLYWYRRVMGKEIKFLLHFVKESKQDESGMPNNRFLAERTGGTYSTLKVQPAELEDSGVYFCASSQDRGGGQDTQYFGPGTRLTVL.

DNA of the CDR3: TGTGCCAGCAGTGGACAGGGATGGAGAGAAGAGACCCAGTACTTC. It yields the protein CASSGQGWREETQYF. The chain couples TRBV28 to TRBJ2-5; 8 nucleotides align to TRBD1. This CDR3 contains 15 residues. Germline V gives CDR1 MDHEN, CDR2 SYDVKM. The V segment lost 5 bases and the J segment 3 bases; nucleotides outside the gene matches: 8.

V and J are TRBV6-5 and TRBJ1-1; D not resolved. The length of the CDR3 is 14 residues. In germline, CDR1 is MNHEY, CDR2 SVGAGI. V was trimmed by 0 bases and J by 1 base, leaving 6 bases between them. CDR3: CASSYSEGNTEAFF. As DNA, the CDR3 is TGTGCCAGCAGTTACTCTGAGGGGAACACTGAAGCTTTCTTT.

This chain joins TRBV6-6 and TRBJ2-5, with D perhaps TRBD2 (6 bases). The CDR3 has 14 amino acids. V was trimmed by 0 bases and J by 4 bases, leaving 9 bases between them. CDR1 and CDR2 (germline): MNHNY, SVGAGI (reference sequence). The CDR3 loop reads CASSYSEGGETQYF. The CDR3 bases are TGTGCCAGCAGTTACTCGGAGGGTGGAGAGACCCAGTACTTC.

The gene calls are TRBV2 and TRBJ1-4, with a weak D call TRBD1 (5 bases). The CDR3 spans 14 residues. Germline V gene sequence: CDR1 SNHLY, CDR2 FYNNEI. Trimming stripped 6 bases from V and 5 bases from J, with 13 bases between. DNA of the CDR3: TGTGCCAGCAGGGCCGACAGCCTGAATGAAAAACTGTTTTTT. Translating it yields CASRADSLNEKLFF. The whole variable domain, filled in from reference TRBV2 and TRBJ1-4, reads EPEVTQTPSHQVTQMGQEVILRCVPISNHLYFYWYRQILGQKVEFLVSFYNNEISEKSEIFDDQFSVERPDGSNFTLKIRSTKLEDSAMYFCASRADSLNEKLFFGSGTQLSVL.